The 29 T cell receptor beta chains below were found in one sample sequenced in a study of response to subunit inactivated influenza vaccine. TCRdb reanalysed the RT-PCR reads using MiXCR and keeps one entry per CDR3 protein. The sample records 170,000 or so distinct CDR3 sequences, around 11% being singletons. The source material was CD8+ T cells sorted from PBMCs, sampled less than 30 months after vaccination. These receptors were obtained from a man between 50 and 70 years old who received an inactivated influenza vaccine.

A few counts support this clonotype. The chain combines TRBV6-1 with TRBJ2-5, with D unclear. Trimming cost V 3 bases and J 10 bases, with 18 bases left between them. The germline V gene encodes CDR1 MNHNS and CDR2 SASEGT. CDR3 length equals 14 residues. In DNA form, the CDR3 reads TGTGCCAGCAGTGACGTCTCCGTACAGATGGGCCAGTACTTC. This sequence encodes CASSDVSVQMGQYF.

This clonotype has a count of ten or more. Here the CDR3 DNA reads TGCAGTGCAGAAAATTACAATGAGCAGTTCTTC. Translation gives CSAENYNEQFF. The chain links TRBV20-1 to TRBJ2-1; no clear D. In germline, CDR1 is DFQATT, CDR2 SNEGSKA (reference sequence). V was cut by 6 bases and J by 4 bases, with 7 bases left in between. The CDR3 is 11 amino acids.

This clonotype was recorded a few times. The chain recombines TRBV7-9 with TRBJ2-7, with TRBD2 matching over 11 bases. Trimming at V came to 4 bases and at J to 3 bases, leaving 2 bases not matched to a gene. This CDR3 is 14 amino acids long. The germline V gene has CDR1 SEHNR and CDR2 FQNEAQ (reference sequence). The DNA for the CDR3 is TGTGCCAGCAGCTCGACTAGCGGGGTCTACGAGCAGTACTTC. It translates to CASSSTSGVYEQYF.

This clonotype was recorded many times. V is TRBV10-3 and J is TRBJ2-3; 9 bases agree with TRBD2. Germline V CDR1 and CDR2: ENHRY, SYGVKD. The V gene end was trimmed by 9 bases and the J gene end by 4 bases; junction bases not matched to a gene: 20. The CDR3 spans 18 residues. CDR3 DNA sequence: TGTGCCATAAGACACCCGGGGCGGGAGGGTCCTTTCTCAGATACGCAGTATTTT. Encoded protein: CAIRHPGREGPFSDTQYF.

This clonotype turned up a few times. The genes are TRBV29-1 and TRBJ2-7, with 12 bases aligning to TRBD2. This CDR3 contains 17 residues. CDR1 and CDR2 from the germline V gene are SQVTM and ANQGSEA. V dropped 6 bases and J dropped 3; count of bases not matched to a gene: 15. CDR3 loop: CSVTGDPTSGRLYEQYF. The CDR3 nucleotides read TGCAGCGTGACAGGGGACCCTACTAGCGGGAGGCTCTACGAGCAGTACTTC.

The chain combines TRBV28 with TRBJ1-1; a weak D match, TRBD1 (6 bases). Trimming pared 0 bases from V and 5 bases from J, leaving 16 bases between. CDR3 size: 16 residues. Germline V gene lookup returns CDR1 MDHEN and CDR2 SYDVKM. The CDR3 is CASSLWDSERGTEAFF. As DNA, the CDR3 is TGTGCCAGCAGTTTATGGGACAGCGAAAGGGGGACTGAAGCTTTCTTT.

The rearrangement uses TRBV4-3 and TRBJ1-1; TRBD1 might be the D (5 bases). The CDR3 is made up of 14 amino acids. V was cut by 1 base and J by 6 bases, with 12 bases left in between. The germline V gene encodes CDR1 LGHNA and CDR2 YSLEER. CDR3 in amino acids: CASSQAGTLAEAFF. The CDR3 bases are TGCGCCAGCAGCCAAGCAGGGACTTTAGCTGAAGCTTTCTTT.

The chain couples TRBV7-2 to TRBJ2-7; D is uncertain. The germline V and J ends were trimmed by 0 bases and 6 bases, with 9 bases remaining between them. Germline-derived CDR1 and CDR2 are SGHTA and FQGNSA. There are 13 residues in the CDR3. The CDR3 sequence is CASSLALSREQYF. CDR3 coding DNA: TGTGCCAGCAGCTTAGCGCTGTCTCGCGAGCAGTACTTC.

CDR3 region: CASSLATGLLSYEQYF. In nucleotides, the CDR3 is TGTGCCAGCAGCTTGGCCACTGGACTCCTCTCCTACGAGCAGTACTTC. The chain uses TRBV5-6 and TRBJ2-7, with D tentatively TRBD2 (5 bases). Trimming took 0 bases from V and 0 from J, leaving 13 bases between them. The CDR3 runs 16 residues. Per germline, CDR1 SGHDT and CDR2 YYEEEE. Based on the CDR3 plus reference TRBV5-6 and TRBJ2-7, the full variable domain is DAGVTQSPTHLIKTRGQQVTLRCSPKSGHDTVSWYQQALGQGPQFIFQYYEEEERQRGNFPDRFSGHQFPNYSSELNVNALLLGDSALYLCASSLATGLLSYEQYFGPGTRLTVT.

There are a few counts of this clonotype. The chain uses TRBV2 and TRBJ2-7, with D maybe TRBD1 (6 bases). V lost 7 bases to trimming and J lost 0 bases, with 22 bases between them. The germline CDR1 and CDR2 sequences are SNHLY and FYNNEI. The CDR3 has 17 amino acids. CDR3 bases: TGTGCCAGCACCCCTCACCCGGAACAGGGCCCCTCCTACGAGCAGTACTTC. As protein: CASTPHPEQGPSYEQYF. Full variable domain (outside the CDR3, taken from reference TRBV2 and TRBJ2-7): EPEVTQTPSHQVTQMGQEVILRCVPISNHLYFYWYRQILGQKVEFLVSFYNNEISEKSEIFDDQFSVERPDGSNFTLKIRSTKLEDSAMYFCASTPHPEQGPSYEQYFGPGTRLTVT.

This clonotype has at least ten counts. This chain links TRBV27 with TRBJ2-7; TRBD2 aligns across 11 bases. Germline V gene lookup returns CDR1 MNHEY and CDR2 SMNVEV (reference sequence). This CDR3 region has 16 residues. V lost 5 bases to trimming and J lost 3 bases; unmatched junction nucleotides: 9. Here the CDR3 DNA reads TGTGCCAGCAGTCTGCTAGCGGGAGGTACGGGCTACGAGCAGTACTTC. This codes for CASSLLAGGTGYEQYF.

The chain combines TRBV6-6 with TRBJ1-1; D is undetermined. The CDR3 is 11 amino acids. The germline CDR1 and CDR2 sequences are MNHNY and SVGAGI (reference sequence). Deletions cut 6 bases from V and 3 bases from J, with 5 bases between. The CDR3 DNA follows: TGTGCCAGCAGACGAGACACTGAAGCTTTCTTT. Translation: CASRRDTEAFF.

V usage is TRBV24-1 and J usage is TRBJ2-5, with 13 bases fitting TRBD2. This CDR3 has 17 residues. J lost 4 bases, V lost 4 bases, and 8 bases had no gene match. Germline V lookup: CDR1 KGHDR, CDR2 SFDVKD. Written as DNA, the CDR3 is TGTGCCACCAGTGAACCCGGACTAGCGGGAGTTCGAGAGACCCAGTACTTC. It yields the protein CATSEPGLAGVRETQYF.

Only a few counts were recorded for this clonotype. The chain employs TRBV7-2 and TRBJ1-6; D is ambiguous. Germline V lookup: CDR1 SGHTA, CDR2 FQGNSA. V lost 2 bases and J lost 8, with 13 bases in between. The CDR3 contains 15 residues. The CDR3 here is CASSLIPPTHSPLHF. For the CDR3, the DNA is TGTGCCAGCAGCTTAATCCCCCCGACCCATTCACCCCTCCACTTT.

This clonotype was observed a handful of times. This rearrangement joins TRBV2 to TRBJ1-5; the D gene is possibly TRBD1 (5 bases). Trimming took off 3 bases at V and 0 bases at J, with 9 bases between the two ends. CDR1 and CDR2 (germline): SNHLY, FYNNEI. The CDR3 loop spans 15 amino acids. CDR3 nucleotides: TGTGCCAGCAGTGATTGGGGGTATAGCAATCAGCCCCAGCATTTT. The encoded protein is CASSDWGYSNQPQHF.

This chain links TRBV5-8 with TRBJ1-2; unclear D gene. This CDR3 spans 9 amino acids. The V and J ends lost 5 bases and 8 bases respectively, with 4 bases between them. Germline V lookup: CDR1 SGHTS, CDR2 YDEGEE. CDR3 amino acids: CASSPGYTF. CDR3 bases: TGTGCCAGCAGTCCCGGCTACACCTTC.

Only a few counts were recorded for this clonotype. This CDR3 is CASSQLLAGTSGREGYNEQFF. The CDR3 DNA reads as TGTGCCAGCAGCCAACTCCTCGCCGGGACTAGCGGGAGGGAGGGCTACAATGAGCAGTTCTTC. The chain combines TRBV4-2 with TRBJ2-1; TRBD2 matches 16 bases. In germline, CDR1 is LGHNA, CDR2 YNFKEQ. This CDR3 spans 21 amino acids. Trimming at V came to 2 bases and at J to 3 bases, leaving 13 bases not matched to a gene.

This clonotype has at least ten counts. V gene TRBV7-8 combines with J gene TRBJ2-1; the D is unclear. V lost 6 bases, J lost 3 bases, and 9 bases lay in between. The germline V gene encodes CDR1 SGHVS and CDR2 FQNEAQ. This CDR3 is built from 13 residues. The chain's CDR3 is CASSFYSYNEQFF. The CDR3 DNA sequence: TGTGCCAGCAGTTTTTACAGCTACAATGAGCAGTTCTTC.

This clonotype was counted ten times or more. The chain uses TRBV7-8 and TRBJ2-4; perhaps D is TRBD1 or TRBD2 (5 bases each). The CDR3 extends over 18 amino acids. Trimming took off 2 bases at V and 4 bases at J, with 21 bases between the two ends. Germline loops: CDR1 SGHVS, CDR2 FQNEAQ. This CDR3 reads CASSLTSVVGASKNIQYF. The CDR3 DNA follows: TGTGCCAGCAGCTTAACATCCGTTGTCGGGGCCAGTAAAAACATTCAGTACTTC.

The table lists this clonotype with a few counts. This chain connects TRBV11-2 to TRBJ1-2, with 8 positions matching TRBD1. CDR1 and CDR2 from the germline V gene are SGHAT and FQNNGV. The ends lost 8 bases at V and 3 bases at J; junction bases unmatched: 11. This CDR3 is 15 amino acids long. CDR3 residues: CASPRTGSIHYGYTF. In DNA, the CDR3 is TGTGCCAGCCCTAGGACAGGGTCGATCCACTATGGCTACACCTTC.

This clonotype came up a few times. V and J are TRBV7-2 and TRBJ2-4, with no clear D. V gave up 4 bases and J gave up 0 bases, with 13 bases separating them. Germline V lookup: CDR1 SGHTA, CDR2 FQGNSA. This CDR3 has 16 amino acids. The CDR3 region has the DNA TGTGCCAGCAGCTCCCCTCAGGTGGGAGCCAAAAACATTCAGTACTTC. Its translation: CASSSPQVGAKNIQYF.

The chain recombines TRBV2 with TRBJ1-2; 7 bases line up with TRBD1. The CDR3 spans 15 residues. The germline CDR1 and CDR2 sequences are SNHLY and FYNNEI. J was trimmed by 0 bases and V by 6 bases; bases with no gene match: 7. CDR3 sequence reads: CASRPTGATNYGYTF. The CDR3 coding sequence is TGTGCCAGCAGACCCACAGGGGCAACTAACTATGGCTACACCTTC.

The chain carries TRBV3-1 and TRBJ1-1; maybe TRBD1 (5 bases). With 0 bases removed from V and 6 bases from J, the gap between germline ends came to 11 bases. This CDR3 has 14 residues. Germline loops: CDR1 LGHDT, CDR2 YNNKEL (reference sequence). This CDR3 is CASSQEFQGAEAFF. The CDR3, as DNA: TGTGCCAGCAGCCAAGAGTTTCAGGGCGCTGAAGCTTTCTTT.

This clonotype has ten or more counts. V and J are TRBV4-3 and TRBJ2-3; TRBD2 matches 11 bases. The CDR3 has 17 residues. The J segment lost 2 bases and the V segment lost 0 bases, leaving 4 bases of the junction unmatched. The V gene's germline CDR1 is LGHNA and CDR2 YSLEER. CDR3 protein: CASSQEVAGGNTDTQYF. DNA for the CDR3: TGCGCCAGCAGCCAAGAGGTAGCGGGGGGGAACACAGATACGCAGTATTTT.

The chain links TRBV12-3 or TRBV12-4 to TRBJ2-5; 8 positions agree with TRBD1. With 5 bases clipped from V and 5 bases from J, the junction kept 7 bases outside the gene matches. The CDR3 is 14 amino acids. The CDR3 protein is CASSPQGEIETQYF. The CDR3 nucleotides are TGTGCCAGCAGTCCACAGGGGGAAATTGAGACCCAGTACTTC.

In its sample, this clonotype was seen a few times. The chain employs TRBV3-1 and TRBJ2-1; 9 nucleotides align to TRBD1. V lost 1 base, J lost 2 bases, and 9 bases stayed unmatched. This CDR3 is 18 amino acids long. CDR1 and CDR2 (germline): LGHDT, YNNKEL (reference sequence). The CDR3 DNA sequence: TGTGCCAGCAGCCAAGGGGTAGAGAGGGACAGGGCCTACAATGAGCAGTTCTTC. This codes for CASSQGVERDRAYNEQFF.

This clonotype was observed a few times. This chain connects TRBV5-6 to TRBJ2-7; D unresolved. V was cut by 2 bases and J by 2 bases, with 14 bases left in between. Germline V lookup: CDR1 SGHDT, CDR2 YYEEEE. This CDR3 is 15 amino acids long. CDR3 sequence: CASSLGFSSPYEQYF. CDR3 sequence (DNA): TGTGCCAGCAGCTTAGGGTTTTCATCCCCCTACGAGCAGTACTTC.

In this sample, this clonotype turned up a few times. V usage is TRBV12-3 or TRBV12-4 and J usage is TRBJ2-4, with D perhaps given as TRBD1 or TRBD2 (5 bases each). Trimming stripped 5 bases from V and 2 bases from J, with 16 bases between. The CDR3 totals 16 residues. Written as DNA, the CDR3 is TGTGCCAGCAGTGAAAGGGGACGGAAAACCAAAAACATTCAGTACTTC. This codes for CASSERGRKTKNIQYF.

Concerning this clonotype itself: This may be a read error, as it is one base from a much larger clone. This chain connects TRBV6-2 or TRBV6-3 to TRBJ2-2, with TRBD1 matching over 9 bases. This CDR3 has 15 residues. The V segment lost 5 bases and the J segment 1 base; nucleotides outside the gene matches: 2. CDR1 is MNHEY, CDR2 SVGEGT, per germline. The CDR3 DNA reads TGTGCCAGCAGTAGGACAGGGGTGAACACCGGGGAGCTGTTTTTT. This translates into CASSRTGVNTGELFF.